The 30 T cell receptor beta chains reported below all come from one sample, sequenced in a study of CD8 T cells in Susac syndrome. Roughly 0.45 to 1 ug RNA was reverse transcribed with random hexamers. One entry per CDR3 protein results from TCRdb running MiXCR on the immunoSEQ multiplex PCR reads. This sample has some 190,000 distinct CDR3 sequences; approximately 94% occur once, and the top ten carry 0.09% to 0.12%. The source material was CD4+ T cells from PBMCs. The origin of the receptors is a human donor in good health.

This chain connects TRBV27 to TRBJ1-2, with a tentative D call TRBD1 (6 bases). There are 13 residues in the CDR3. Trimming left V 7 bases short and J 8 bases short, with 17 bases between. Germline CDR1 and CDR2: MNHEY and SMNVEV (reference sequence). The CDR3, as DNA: TGTGCCAGCAAGGTTGGTGGGGGCGGCGGCTACACCTTC. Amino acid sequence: CASKVGGGGGYTF.

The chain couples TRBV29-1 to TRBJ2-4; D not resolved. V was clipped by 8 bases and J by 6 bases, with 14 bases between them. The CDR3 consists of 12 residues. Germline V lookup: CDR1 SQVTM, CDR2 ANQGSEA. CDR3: CSFQLPGNIQYF. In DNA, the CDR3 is TGCAGCTTCCAATTACCGGGAAACATTCAGTACTTC.

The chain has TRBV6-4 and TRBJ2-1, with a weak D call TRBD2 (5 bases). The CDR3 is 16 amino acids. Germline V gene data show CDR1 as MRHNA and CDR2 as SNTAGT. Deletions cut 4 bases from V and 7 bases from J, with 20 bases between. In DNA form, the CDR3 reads TGTGCCAGCAGTGCCTCACTAGTCTCAGGTGGGAATGAGCAGTTCTTC. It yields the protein CASSASLVSGGNEQFF.

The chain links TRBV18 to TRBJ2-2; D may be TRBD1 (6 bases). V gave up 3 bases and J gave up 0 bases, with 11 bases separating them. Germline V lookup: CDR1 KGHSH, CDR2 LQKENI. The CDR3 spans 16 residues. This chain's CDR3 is CASSPLTGSNTGELFF. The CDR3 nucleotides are TGTGCCAGCTCACCCCTGACAGGATCGAACACCGGGGAGCTGTTTTTT.

The CDR3 region is CATSLYSGGQETQYF. The CDR3 nucleotides are TGTGCCACCAGTTTATACTCGGGGGGGCAAGAGACCCAGTACTTC. V gene TRBV15 combines with J gene TRBJ2-5; 8 positions match TRBD2. The CDR3 is made up of 15 amino acids. Per germline, CDR1 LNHNV and CDR2 YYDKDF (reference sequence). V trimming: 6 bases; J trimming: 2 bases; junction bases outside the gene matches: 8. Full variable domain (rest looked up from reference TRBV15 and TRBJ2-5): DAMVIQNPRYQVTQFGKPVTLSCSQTLNHNVMYWYQQKSSQAPKLLFHYYDKDFNNEADTPDNFQSRRPNTSFCFLDIRSPGLGDTAMYLCATSLYSGGQETQYFGPGTRLLVL.

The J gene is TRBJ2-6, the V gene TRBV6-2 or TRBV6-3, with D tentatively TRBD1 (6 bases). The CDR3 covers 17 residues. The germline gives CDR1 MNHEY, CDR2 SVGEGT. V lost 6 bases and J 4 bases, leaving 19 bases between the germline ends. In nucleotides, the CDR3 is TGTGCCAGCAGCCCAGGCTTCGGGACACGAGGGGCCAACGTCCTGACTTTC. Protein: CASSPGFGTRGANVLTF.

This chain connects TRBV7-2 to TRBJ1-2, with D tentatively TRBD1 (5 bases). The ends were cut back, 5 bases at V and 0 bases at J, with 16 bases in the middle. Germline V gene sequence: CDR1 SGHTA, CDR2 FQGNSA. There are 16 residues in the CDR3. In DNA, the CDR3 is TGTGCCAGCAGCGCGGGACCCAGGAATTCTAACTATGGCTACACCTTC. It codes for CASSAGPRNSNYGYTF.

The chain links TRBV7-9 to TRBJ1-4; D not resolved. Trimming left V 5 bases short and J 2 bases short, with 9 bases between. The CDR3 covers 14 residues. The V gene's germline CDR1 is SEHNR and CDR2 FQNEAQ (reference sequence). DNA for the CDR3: TGTGCCAGCAGCAGAAGTATGACTAATGAAAAACTGTTTTTT. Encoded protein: CASSRSMTNEKLFF.

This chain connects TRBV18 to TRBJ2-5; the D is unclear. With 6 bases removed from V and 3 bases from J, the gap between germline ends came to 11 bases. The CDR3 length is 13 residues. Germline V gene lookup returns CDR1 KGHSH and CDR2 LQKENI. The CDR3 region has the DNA TGTGCCAGCTCTTCGAATAGTAAAGAGACCCAGTACTTC. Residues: CASSSNSKETQYF.

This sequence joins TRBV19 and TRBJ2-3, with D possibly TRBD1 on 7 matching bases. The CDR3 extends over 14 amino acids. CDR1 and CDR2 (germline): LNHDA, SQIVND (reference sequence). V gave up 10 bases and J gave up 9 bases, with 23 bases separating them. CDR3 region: CATQGGQLKDTQYF. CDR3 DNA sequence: TGTGCCACGCAGGGGGGACAGCTTAAGGACACGCAGTATTTT.

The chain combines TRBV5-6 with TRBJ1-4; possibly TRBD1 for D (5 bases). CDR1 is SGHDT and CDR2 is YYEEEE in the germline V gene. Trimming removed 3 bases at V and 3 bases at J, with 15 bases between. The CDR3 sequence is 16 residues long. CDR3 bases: TGTGCCAGCAGCTCTGGCCAAGGGGACCCTAATGAAAAACTGTTTTTT. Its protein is CASSSGQGDPNEKLFF.

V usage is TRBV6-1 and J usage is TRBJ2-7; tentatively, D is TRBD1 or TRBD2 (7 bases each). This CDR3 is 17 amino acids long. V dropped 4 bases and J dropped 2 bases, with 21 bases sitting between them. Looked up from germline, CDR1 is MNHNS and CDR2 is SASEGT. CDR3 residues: CASSALGGTARPYEQYV. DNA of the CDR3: TGTGCCAGCAGTGCACTGGGGGGGACAGCGAGACCCTACGAGCAGTACGTC.

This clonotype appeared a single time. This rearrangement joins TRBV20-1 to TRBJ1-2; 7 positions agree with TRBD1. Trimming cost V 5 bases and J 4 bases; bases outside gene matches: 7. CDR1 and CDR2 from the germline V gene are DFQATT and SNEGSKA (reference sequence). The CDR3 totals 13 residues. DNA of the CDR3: TGCAGTGCTCCCGGGACAGCCTCCTATGGCTACACCTTC. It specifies CSAPGTASYGYTF.

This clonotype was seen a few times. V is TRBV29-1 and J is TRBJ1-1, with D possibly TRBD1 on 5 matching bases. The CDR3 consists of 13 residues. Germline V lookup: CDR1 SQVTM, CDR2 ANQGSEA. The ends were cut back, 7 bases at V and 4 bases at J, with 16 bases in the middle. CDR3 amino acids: CSARYGAGTEAFF. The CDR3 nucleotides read TGCAGCGCCCGATACGGGGCGGGCACTGAAGCTTTCTTT.

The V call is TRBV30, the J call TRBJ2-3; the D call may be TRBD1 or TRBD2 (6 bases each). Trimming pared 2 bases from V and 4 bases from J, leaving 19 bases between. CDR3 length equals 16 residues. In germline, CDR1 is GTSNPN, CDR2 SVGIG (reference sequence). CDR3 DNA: TGTGCCTGGAGTCTCGGGGGACATCGCGGGGCAGATACGCAGTATTTT. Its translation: CAWSLGGHRGADTQYF.

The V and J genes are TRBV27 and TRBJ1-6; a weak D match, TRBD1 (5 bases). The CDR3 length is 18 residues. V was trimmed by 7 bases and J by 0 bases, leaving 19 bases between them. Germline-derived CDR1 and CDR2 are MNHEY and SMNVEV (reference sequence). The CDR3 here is CASKSEGSPSSYNSPLHF. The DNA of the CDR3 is TGTGCCAGCAAGTCGGAGGGGTCTCCCAGCTCCTATAATTCACCCCTCCACTTT.

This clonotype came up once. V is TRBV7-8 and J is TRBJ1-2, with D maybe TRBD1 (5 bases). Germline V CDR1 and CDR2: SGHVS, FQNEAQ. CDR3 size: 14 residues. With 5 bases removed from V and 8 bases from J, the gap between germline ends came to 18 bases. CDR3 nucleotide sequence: TGTGCCAGCAGCCCAGGGTTAACAGGAGGAGGCTACACCTTC. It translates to CASSPGLTGGGYTF.

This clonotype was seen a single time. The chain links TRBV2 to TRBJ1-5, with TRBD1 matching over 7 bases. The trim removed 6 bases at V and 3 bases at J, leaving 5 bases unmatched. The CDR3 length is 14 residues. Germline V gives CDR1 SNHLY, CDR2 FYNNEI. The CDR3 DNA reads TGTGCCAGCAGGCGACAGGGCGACAATCAGCCCCAGCATTTT. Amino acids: CASRRQGDNQPQHF.

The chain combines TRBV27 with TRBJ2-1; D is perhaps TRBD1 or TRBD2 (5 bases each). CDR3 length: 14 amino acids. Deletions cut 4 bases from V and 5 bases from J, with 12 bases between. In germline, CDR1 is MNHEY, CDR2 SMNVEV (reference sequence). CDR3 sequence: CASSSRGPHNEQFF. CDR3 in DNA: TGTGCCAGCAGTTCCCGGGGCCCCCACAATGAGCAGTTCTTC.

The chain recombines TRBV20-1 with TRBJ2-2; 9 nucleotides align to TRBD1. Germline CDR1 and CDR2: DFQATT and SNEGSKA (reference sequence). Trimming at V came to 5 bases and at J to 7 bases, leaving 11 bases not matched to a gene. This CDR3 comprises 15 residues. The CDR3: CSAGPGTGTGGELFF. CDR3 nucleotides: TGCAGTGCTGGCCCCGGGACAGGGACCGGCGGGGAGCTGTTTTTT.

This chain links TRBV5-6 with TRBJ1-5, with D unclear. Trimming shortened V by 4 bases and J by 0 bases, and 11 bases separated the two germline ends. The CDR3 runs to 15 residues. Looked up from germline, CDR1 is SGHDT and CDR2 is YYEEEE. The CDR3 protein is CASSRGELSNQPQHF. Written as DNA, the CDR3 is TGTGCCAGCAGCCGAGGAGAACTTAGCAATCAGCCCCAGCATTTT.

The CDR3 sequence is CATSVTGGGETQYF. In nucleotides, the CDR3 is TGTGCCACCAGTGTCACGGGGGGAGGGGAGACCCAGTACTTC. V and J are TRBV24-1 and TRBJ2-5; TRBD2 agrees at 7 bases. With V trimmed by 5 bases and J by 5 bases, 7 bases remained unmatched. The germline CDR1 and CDR2 sequences are KGHDR and SFDVKD. The CDR3 runs to 14 residues.

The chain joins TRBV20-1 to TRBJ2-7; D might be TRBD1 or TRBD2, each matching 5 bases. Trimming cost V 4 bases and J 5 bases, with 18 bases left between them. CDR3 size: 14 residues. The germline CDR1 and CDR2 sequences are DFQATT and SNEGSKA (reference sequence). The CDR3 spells CSAKPGQGNHEQYF. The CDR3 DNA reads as TGCAGTGCTAAGCCGGGGCAGGGTAACCACGAGCAGTACTTC.

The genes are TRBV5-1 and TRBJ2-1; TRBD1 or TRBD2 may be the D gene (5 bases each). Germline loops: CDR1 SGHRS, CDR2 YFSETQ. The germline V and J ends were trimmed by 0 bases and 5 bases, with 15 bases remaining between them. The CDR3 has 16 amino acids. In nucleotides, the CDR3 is TGCGCCAGCAGCTTGGGAGGGACCCAAGCCCACAATGAGCAGTTCTTC. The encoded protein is CASSLGGTQAHNEQFF.

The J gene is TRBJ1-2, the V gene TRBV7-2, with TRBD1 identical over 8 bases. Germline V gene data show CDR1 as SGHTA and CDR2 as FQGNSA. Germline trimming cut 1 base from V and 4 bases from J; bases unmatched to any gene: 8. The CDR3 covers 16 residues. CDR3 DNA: TGTGCCAGCAGCTTAGGCCCCACCGGGACAGGCTATGGCTACACCTTC. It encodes CASSLGPTGTGYGYTF.

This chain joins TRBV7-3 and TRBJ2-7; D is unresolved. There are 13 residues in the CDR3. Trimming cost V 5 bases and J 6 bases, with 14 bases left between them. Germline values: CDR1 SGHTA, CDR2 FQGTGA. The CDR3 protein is CASSEKVTGEQYF. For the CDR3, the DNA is TGTGCCAGCAGCGAAAAGGTGACGGGCGAGCAGTACTTC.

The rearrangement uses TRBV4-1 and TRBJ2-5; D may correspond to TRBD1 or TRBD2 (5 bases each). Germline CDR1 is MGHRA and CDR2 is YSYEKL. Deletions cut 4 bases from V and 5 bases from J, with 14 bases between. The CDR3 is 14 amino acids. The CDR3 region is CASSRPGPVETQYF. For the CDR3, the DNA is TGCGCCAGCAGCCGCCCGGGACCGGTGGAGACCCAGTACTTC.

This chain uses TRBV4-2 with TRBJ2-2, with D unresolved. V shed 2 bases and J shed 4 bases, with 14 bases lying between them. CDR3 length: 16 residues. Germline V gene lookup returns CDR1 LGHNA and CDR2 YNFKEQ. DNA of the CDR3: TGTGCCAGCAGCCAAAAGTCGTTTCAGGCCACCGGGGAGCTGTTTTTT. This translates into CASSQKSFQATGELFF.

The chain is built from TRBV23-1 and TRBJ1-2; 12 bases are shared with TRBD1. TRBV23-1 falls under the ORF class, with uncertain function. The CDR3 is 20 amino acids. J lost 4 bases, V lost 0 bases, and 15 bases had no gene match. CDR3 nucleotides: TGCGCCAGCAGTCAATCGGATAGGGACAGGGGGCGCCAAGGCTCCTATGGCTACACCTTC. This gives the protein CASSQSDRDRGRQGSYGYTF.

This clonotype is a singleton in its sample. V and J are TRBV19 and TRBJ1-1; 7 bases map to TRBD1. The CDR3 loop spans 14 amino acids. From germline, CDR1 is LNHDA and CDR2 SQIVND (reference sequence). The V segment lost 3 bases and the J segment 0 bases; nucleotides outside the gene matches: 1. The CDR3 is CASSMGTVNTEAFF. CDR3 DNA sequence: TGTGCCAGTAGTATGGGGACAGTGAACACTGAAGCTTTCTTT. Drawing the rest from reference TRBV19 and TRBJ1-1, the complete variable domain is DGGITQSPKYLFRKEGQNVTLSCEQNLNHDAMYWYRQDPGQGLRLIYYSQIVNDFQKGDIAEGYSVSREKKESFPLTVTSAQKNPTAFYLCASSMGTVNTEAFFGQGTRLTVV.